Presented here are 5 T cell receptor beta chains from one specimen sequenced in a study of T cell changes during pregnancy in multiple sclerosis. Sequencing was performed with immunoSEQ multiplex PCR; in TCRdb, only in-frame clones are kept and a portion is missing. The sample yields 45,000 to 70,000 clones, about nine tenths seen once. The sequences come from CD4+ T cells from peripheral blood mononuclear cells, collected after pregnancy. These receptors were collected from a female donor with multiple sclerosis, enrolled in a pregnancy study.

Here the CDR3 DNA reads TGTGCCAGCAGCTCCGGGGGGGACCTCACAGATACGCAGTATTTT. Its protein product is CASSSGGDLTDTQYF. The chain couples TRBV5-4 to TRBJ2-3; 8 nucleotides line up with TRBD2. J lost 2 bases, V lost 3 bases, and 5 bases had no gene match. Looked up from germline, CDR1 is SGHNT and CDR2 is YYREEE (reference sequence). This CDR3 is built from 15 residues. Based on the CDR3 plus reference TRBV5-4 and TRBJ2-3, the full variable domain is ETGVTQSPTHLIKTRGQQVTLRCSSQSGHNTVSWYQQALGQGPQFIFQYYREEENGRGNFPPRFSGLQFPNYSSELNVNALELDDSALYLCASSSGGDLTDTQYFGPGTRLTVL.

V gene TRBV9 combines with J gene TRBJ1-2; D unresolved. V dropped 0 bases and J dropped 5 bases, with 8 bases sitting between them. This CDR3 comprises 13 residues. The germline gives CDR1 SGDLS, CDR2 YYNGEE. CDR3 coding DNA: TGTGCCAGCAGCGTAGCACAGCATTATGGCTACACCTTC. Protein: CASSVAQHYGYTF.

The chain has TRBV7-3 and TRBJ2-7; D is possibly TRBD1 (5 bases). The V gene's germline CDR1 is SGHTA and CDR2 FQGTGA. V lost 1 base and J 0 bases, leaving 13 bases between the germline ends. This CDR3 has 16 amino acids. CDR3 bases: TGTGCCAGCAGCTTAAACGCAGGGCCCATCTCCTACGAGCAGTACTTC. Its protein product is CASSLNAGPISYEQYF.

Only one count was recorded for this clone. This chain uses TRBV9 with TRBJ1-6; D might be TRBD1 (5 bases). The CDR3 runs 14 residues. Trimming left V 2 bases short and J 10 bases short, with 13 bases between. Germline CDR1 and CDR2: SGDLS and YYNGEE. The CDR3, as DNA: TGTGCCAGCAGCGTTGGGCAGGGAAACTCACCCCTCCACTTT. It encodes CASSVGQGNSPLHF.

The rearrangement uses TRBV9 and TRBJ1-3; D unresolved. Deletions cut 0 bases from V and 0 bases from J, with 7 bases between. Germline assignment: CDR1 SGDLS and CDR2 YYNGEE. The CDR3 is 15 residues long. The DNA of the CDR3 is TGTGCCAGCAGCGTAGGCGTAAGCTCTGGAAACACCATATATTTT. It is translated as CASSVGVSSGNTIYF.